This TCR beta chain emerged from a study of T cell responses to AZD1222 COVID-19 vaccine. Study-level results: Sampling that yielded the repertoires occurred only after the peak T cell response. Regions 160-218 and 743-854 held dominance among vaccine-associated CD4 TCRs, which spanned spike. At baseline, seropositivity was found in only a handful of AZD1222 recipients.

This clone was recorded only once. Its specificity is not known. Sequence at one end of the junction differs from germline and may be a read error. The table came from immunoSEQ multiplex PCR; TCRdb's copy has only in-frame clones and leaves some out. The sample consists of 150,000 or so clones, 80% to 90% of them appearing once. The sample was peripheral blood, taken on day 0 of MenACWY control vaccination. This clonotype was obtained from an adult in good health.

CDR3 nucleotide sequence: TGTGCCAGTAGCATAGGGACACTTCGCACAGATACGCAGTATTTT. Its translation: CASSIGTLRTDTQYF. The chain uses TRBV19 and TRBJ2-3; D may be TRBD1 (6 bases). The V gene's germline CDR1 is LNHDA and CDR2 SQIVND (reference sequence). The CDR3 totals 15 residues.